Following are 17 T cell receptor beta chains from one sample sequenced in a study of spatial heterogeneity in lung cancer. Each CDR3 protein gets one entry after TCRdb re-called the 5' RACE reads with MiXCR. The data contain 110,000 or so distinct CDR3 sequences, less than 14% of them singletons. Time point noted: blood at routine non-recurrence follow-up after resection. The sample here was PBMCs, taken at follow-up. The receptors come from a female donor with early-stage non-small cell lung cancer.

This clonotype was found many times. The chain employs TRBV20-1 and TRBJ2-1, with D possibly being TRBD1 or TRBD2 (5 bases each). V was clipped by 6 bases and J by 2 bases, with 11 bases between them. The CDR3 loop spans 13 amino acids. The germline V gene has CDR1 DFQATT and CDR2 SNEGSKA (reference sequence). The CDR3 sequence: CSAEGPAYNEQFF. Written as DNA, the CDR3 is TGCAGTGCAGAGGGACCTGCCTACAATGAGCAGTTCTTC.

This clonotype was seen many times. The V call is TRBV11-3, the J call TRBJ2-1; TRBD1 matches 10 bases. Germline V gene lookup returns CDR1 SGHNT and CDR2 YENEEA. Unmatched junction bases numbered 3, after V lost 4 bases and J lost 0 bases. The CDR3 has 16 residues. CDR3 in DNA: TGTGCCAGCAGCTCCCGGGACAGGGGCTCCTACAATGAGCAGTTCTTC. This gives the protein CASSSRDRGSYNEQFF.

There are a few counts of this clonotype. CDR3 region: CASSVGPGSYEQYF. The CDR3, as DNA: TGTGCCAGCAGCGTAGGGCCTGGCTCCTACGAGCAGTACTTC. The J gene is TRBJ2-7, the V gene TRBV9, with unresolved D. The CDR3 sequence is 14 residues long. Trimming took off 0 bases at V and 0 bases at J, with 7 bases between the two ends. CDR1 and CDR2 from the germline V gene are SGDLS and YYNGEE. Using reference TRBV9 and TRBJ2-7 for the parts outside the CDR3, the full variable domain is DSGVTQTPKHLITATGQRVTLRCSPRSGDLSVYWYQQSLDQGLQFLIQYYNGEERAKGNILERFSAQQFPDLHSELNLSSLELGDSALYFCASSVGPGSYEQYFGPGTRLTVT.

This chain joins TRBV9 and TRBJ1-4; 9 bases are shared with TRBD1. The CDR3 runs 15 residues. The trim removed 3 bases at V and 8 bases at J, leaving 8 bases unmatched. Germline CDR1 and CDR2: SGDLS and YYNGEE. CDR3: CASSDGTGRHEKLFF. DNA for the CDR3: TGTGCCAGCAGCGATGGGACAGGGAGGCACGAAAAACTGTTTTTT.

The CDR3 DNA reads TGTGCCAGCAGCCAAGAATTGGGTGCAGATACGCAGTATTTT. Its translation: CASSQELGADTQYF. The V and J genes are TRBV14 and TRBJ2-3; D is unresolved. Trimming removed 0 bases at V and 4 bases at J, with 8 bases between. In germline, CDR1 is SGHDN, CDR2 FVKESK. The CDR3 has 14 residues.

This clonotype was seen repeatedly, ten times or more. The rearrangement links TRBV7-3 to TRBJ2-3; 7 nucleotides align to TRBD2. The CDR3 runs to 15 residues. Trimming took 5 bases from V and 3 from J; bases not matched to a gene: 8. In germline, CDR1 is SGHTA, CDR2 FQGTGA. The CDR3 DNA is TGTGCCAGCAGCCTAGGGGCGGGAGTGACAGATACGCAGTATTTT. Amino acid sequence: CASSLGAGVTDTQYF.

The rearrangement joins TRBV5-1 to TRBJ1-5, with TRBD1 matching 7 bases. Germline V gene lookup returns CDR1 SGHRS and CDR2 YFSETQ. Losses at the gene ends were 0 bases for V and 6 bases for J; bases not matched to a gene: 6. The CDR3 extends over 15 amino acids. Here the CDR3 DNA reads TGCGCCAGCAGCTTGGAAGGGGGCTCGGGTCAGCCCCAGCATTTT. Translation gives CASSLEGGSGQPQHF.

The chain combines TRBV12-3 or TRBV12-4 with TRBJ1-1; D perhaps matches TRBD1 (5 bases). The V gene lost 3 bases and the J gene lost 3 bases, with 11 bases spanning the gap. This CDR3 has 14 residues. The CDR3 DNA is TGTGCCAGCAGTTTGTTGGGGCCGGACACTGAAGCTTTCTTT. Translating it yields CASSLLGPDTEAFF.

This clonotype was detected only a few times. The rearrangement links TRBV20-1 to TRBJ2-7; D tentatively fits TRBD1 or TRBD2 (5 bases each). CDR3 length: 13 amino acids. Trimming left V 6 bases short and J 5 bases short, with 17 bases between. Germline V lookup: CDR1 DFQATT, CDR2 SNEGSKA (reference sequence). The chain's CDR3 is CSAPGQGFHEQYF. CDR3 in DNA: TGCAGTGCCCCGGGGCAGGGCTTCCACGAGCAGTACTTC.

This clonotype has ten or more counts. The chain recombines TRBV3-1 with TRBJ2-1; 7 bases fit TRBD2. V dropped 0 bases and J dropped 2; count of bases not matched to a gene: 13. The CDR3 consists of 19 residues. Germline CDR1 LGHDT, CDR2 YNNKEL (reference sequence). The CDR3 region is CASSQEWQAGLAPYNEQFF. The CDR3 region has the DNA TGTGCCAGCAGCCAAGAGTGGCAAGCGGGGCTAGCCCCCTACAATGAGCAGTTCTTC.

This clonotype was seen a handful of times. This chain links TRBV7-2 with TRBJ2-1; 11 bases agree with TRBD2. CDR1 SGHTA and CDR2 FQGNSA come from the germline V gene. The V gene end was trimmed by 5 bases and the J gene end by 4 bases; junction bases not matched to a gene: 4. This CDR3 is built from 15 residues. CDR3 coding DNA: TGTGCCAGCAGCCCACGGACTAGCGGGTACAATGAGCAGTTCTTC. Amino acid sequence: CASSPRTSGYNEQFF.

The table lists this clonotype with a few counts. The chain combines TRBV7-9 with TRBJ2-2, with D perhaps assigned TRBD1 or TRBD2 (5 bases each). The CDR3 is 15 amino acids. Per germline, CDR1 SEHNR and CDR2 FQNEAQ (reference sequence). V gave up 5 bases and J gave up 4 bases, with 14 bases separating them. For the CDR3, the DNA is TGTGCCAGCAGCCTAACGCCCGGGGCCACCGGGGAGCTGTTTTTT. Residues: CASSLTPGATGELFF.

This clonotype has a handful of counts. The V gene is TRBV28, the J gene TRBJ2-7, with 9 bases matching TRBD2. From germline, CDR1 is MDHEN and CDR2 SYDVKM. This CDR3 is 15 amino acids long. V lost 6 bases and J lost 0; bases outside the gene matches: 6. The CDR3 loop is CASRVAGEPSYEQYF. The DNA for the CDR3 is TGTGCCAGCAGAGTAGCGGGAGAGCCCTCCTACGAGCAGTACTTC.

This clonotype was seen only a few times. This sequence joins TRBV6-5 and TRBJ2-1; 9 bases are a match to TRBD2. The CDR3 has 17 amino acids. V trimming: 0 bases; J trimming: 8 bases; junction bases outside the gene matches: 11. CDR1 and CDR2 (germline): MNHEY, SVGAGI. CDR3 in amino acids: CASSYSLAGGPTDEQFF. The CDR3 DNA follows: TGTGCCAGCAGTTACTCTCTCGCGGGAGGGCCCACGGATGAGCAGTTCTTC.

This clonotype has just a few counts. The V and J genes are TRBV5-1 and TRBJ2-1; D perhaps matches TRBD1 (5 bases). The V end lost 4 bases, the J end lost 4 bases, and 12 bases lay between the germline ends. Germline V gives CDR1 SGHRS, CDR2 YFSETQ. The CDR3 totals 14 residues. CDR3: CASSKATGYNEQFF. CDR3 sequence (DNA): TGCGCCAGCAGCAAGGCCACAGGATACAATGAGCAGTTCTTC. The variable domain in full, with the rest retrieved from reference TRBV5-1 and TRBJ2-1, is KAGVTQTPRYLIKTRGQQVTLSCSPISGHRSVSWYQQTPGQGLQFLFEYFSETQRNKGNFPGRFSGRQFSNSRSEMNVSTLELGDSALYLCASSKATGYNEQFFGPGTRLTVL.

This clonotype occurred a few times. The genes are TRBV2 and TRBJ2-7; a weak D match, TRBD2 (6 bases). CDR3 length: 15 residues. V shed 5 bases and J shed 2 bases, with 16 bases lying between them. The V gene's germline CDR1 is SNHLY and CDR2 FYNNEI. DNA of the CDR3: TGTGCCAGCAGTAGTCTTAGCGGTACCCCCTACGAGCAGTACTTC. Its protein product is CASSSLSGTPYEQYF.

This clonotype appeared a few times. The J gene is TRBJ1-2, the V gene TRBV21-1; no DNA check was done on the table's D call, TRBD1. TRBV21-1 counts as a pseudogene. This CDR3 region has 14 residues. The CDR3 nucleotides are TGTGCCAGCAGCAAATCTGGGACGGATTATGGCTACACCTTC. Its protein is CASSKSGTDYGYTF.